This TCR beta chain was sequenced in a study of CD8+CD57+ T cells in acquired aplastic anemia. Only patients with CD8+CD57+ cell expansion on flow cytometry were chosen for sequencing. The CDR3 runs 14 residues. CDR1 is SGHTA, CDR2 FQGNSA, per germline. V was cut by 4 bases and J by 4 bases, with 14 bases left in between. Genomic DNA provided the template from which TCR beta VDJ and CDR3 profiles were obtained. MiXCR, run by TCRdb on the reads, gives a single entry per CDR3 protein. Of around 200,000 distinct CDR3 sequences listed, around 50% are singletons. Sequenced input: sorted CD4+, CD8+, or CD8+CD57+ T cells (not recorded which) from PBMCs. The J gene is TRBJ2-7, the V gene TRBV7-2; a possible D gene is TRBD2 (6 bases). This receptor was identified in a human donor with aplastic anemia. This chain's CDR3 is CASSSRPGGYEQYF. The CDR3, as DNA: TGTGCCAGCAGCTCGCGTCCCGGGGGTTACGAGCAGTACTTC.